This paragraph covers one T cell receptor beta chain sequence. What it recognizes is unknown. The method was immunoSEQ multiplex PCR; TCRdb's version includes in-frame clones alone and lacks a portion of them. The data show about 2.5 million clones, 85% to 95% seen once. This sample is drawn from a study of shared clonotypes between healthy human individuals. Findings and caveats of the study: Clonotypes which were not shared had lower generation probabilities than clonotypes that all four donors shared. A small donor pool kept down the genetic and exposure-history diversity that was represented. Naive subsets generally had larger estimated richness than memory subsets. Sorted-subset sequencing, rarefaction showed, was incomplete despite large depth.

The V and J ends lost 3 bases and 2 bases respectively, with 12 bases between them. This CDR3 contains 14 residues. CDR1 SGHRS and CDR2 YFSETQ come from the germline V gene. The J gene is TRBJ2-7, the V gene TRBV5-1, with D hard to call. Source material: naive CD4+ T cells from PBMCs. Subset noted: CD45RA+ positively selected. This receptor was obtained from a man between 18 and 35 years old in good health. Some clones in this sample may be carry-over from other donors' samples. CDR3 residues: CASSSTPGAYEQYF. The CDR3 DNA reads as TGCGCCAGCAGCTCTACTCCTGGTGCCTACGAGCAGTACTTC. The full variable domain, in which reference TRBV5-1 and TRBJ2-7 provide the parts outside the CDR3, is KAGVTQTPRYLIKTRGQQVTLSCSPISGHRSVSWYQQTPGQGLQFLFEYFSETQRNKGNFPGRFSGRQFSNSRSEMNVSTLELGDSALYLCASSSTPGAYEQYFGPGTRLTVT.